This record looks at one T cell receptor beta chain sequence and its context. What antigen it recognizes has not been identified. Base quality data are lacking; no much larger clone is found one base away. This sample was included in a study of blood T cell repertoires in COVID-19 (dated by TCRdb to 2018 to 2021). About the full investigation: Samples covering the acute and convalescent phases of COVID-19 were provided by collaborators in the United States, Italy and Spain. Where HLA class I and class II types were available, the types were taken from metadata supplied by the sample provider, not from assay-based typing. The repertoires were released in a freely available public database intended as a resource for research on the immune response to SARS-CoV-2. Samples came from the ongoing ImmuneRACE study (first 160 participants) plus 1,254 subjects from 6 global collaborators. The dataset comprised deeply sampled blood TCRbeta repertoires from subjects exposed to, actively infected with, or recovered from COVID-19. A de-identified subject ID, COVID-19 status, age in years and sex were almost always included in the sample metadata. The prospective study material was composed of cDNA or gDNA derived from T cells, B-cell-depleted T cells, or PBMCs.

Collaborating institutions collected whole blood in K2EDTA tubes following their own protocols. For TCRbeta analysis, collaborator samples were shipped as frozen whole blood, as isolated PBMCs, or as DNA extracted from either sample type. The immunoSEQ Assay, a bias-controlled multiplex PCR, was used to amplify TCRbeta CDR3 regions from genomic DNA. In the authors' own workflow: Within the assay, amplification of reference gene primers was used to estimate how many nucleated cells each sample contained. To quantify the absolute abundance of each unique TCRbeta CDR3 rearrangement, sequence reads were collapsed and filtered. For each sample, productive Simpson clonality was calculated as the square root of Simpson's diversity index across productive rearrangements. Sourced from immuneACCESS, this table was stored by TCRdb with only in-frame sequences that have V and J called. A share of the clones is absent; for the studies checked, an unresolved V gene accounts for under half, and the remainder has no known explanation. V and J calls and clone size are as listed in that table; D and trimming were resolved from the DNA. This sample lists roughly 85,000 clones; under 85% were detected once. The leading ten clones occupy about 10% of the sample.

From a lookup of the germline V gene (reference sequence), CDR1 and CDR2 are SGHKS and YYEKEE. V was cut back by 4 bases and J by 3 bases, leaving a gap of 13 bases between them. The CDR3 runs 14 residues from the cysteine to the phenylalanine. The entry retains the CDR3 DNA only, 42 bases that are in frame from base 1. Beyond this particular receptor, the publication reports: How much clinical and demographic metadata was included differed by source and by participant, and the metadata was provided uncurated.

This chain is built from TRBV5-5 and TRBJ1-1; possibly the D gene is TRBD1, per 6 matching bases. Sequenced: peripheral blood. The sequence was obtained from a human donor in a cohort sampled during active COVID-19. In nucleotides, the sequence is TGTGCCAGCAGCCCGCAGGGGTGGGACACTGAAGCTTTCTTT. Translated, this is CASSPQGWDTEAFF.